This T cell receptor (beta chain) was recorded in a study of tumor-infiltrating lymphocytes in primary liver carcinoma. General study findings and limits: Tumor region pairs shared more overlap than did tumor-adjacent and tumor-blood pairs.

With a constant-region primer, TCR beta cDNA was made from 400 to 550 ng of total RNA. Investigators got TCR beta libraries out of three nested multiplex PCR rounds, done with slightly modified ARM-PCR. TRBV1-TRBV30 forward primers and a C-beta reverse primer were used in the first two PCR rounds, which each ran for 9 to 10 cycles. TCRdb re-called the multiplex PCR reads through MiXCR, storing one row per CDR3 protein. The sample contains 80,000 to 100,000 distinct CDR3 sequences, roughly 70% of which appear only once. This clonotype was counted many times. Its antigen is still unknown. The study co-extracted DNA and RNA from around 20-30 mg of unsorted bulk tissue. The CDR3 consists of 18 residues. After removal of 4 bases from V and 2 bases from J, the junction contained 11 bases not matched to a gene. Looked up from germline, CDR1 is SGHAT and CDR2 is FQNNGV.

This chain uses TRBV11-2 with TRBJ2-3, with 11 bases that match TRBD1. This receptor was taken from a man aged 35 to 55 with primary liver carcinoma and hepatitis B virus infection. What was sequenced was tumor-adjacent normal liver tissue. The CDR3: CASSSRPGTGGSTDTQYF. CDR3 DNA sequence: TGTGCCAGCAGCTCTAGGCCCGGGACAGGGGGTTCCACAGATACGCAGTATTTT.